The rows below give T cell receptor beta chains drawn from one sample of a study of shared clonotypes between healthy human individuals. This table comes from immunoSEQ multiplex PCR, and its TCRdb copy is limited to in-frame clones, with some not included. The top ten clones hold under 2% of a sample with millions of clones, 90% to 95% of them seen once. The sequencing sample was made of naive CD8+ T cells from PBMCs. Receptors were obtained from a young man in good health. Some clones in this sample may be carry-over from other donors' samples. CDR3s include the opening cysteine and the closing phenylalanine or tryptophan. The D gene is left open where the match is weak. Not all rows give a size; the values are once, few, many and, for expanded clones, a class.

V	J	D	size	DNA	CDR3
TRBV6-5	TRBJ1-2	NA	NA	TGTGCCAGCAGTTTGGGACTTTCCGAAAACTATGGCTACACCTTC	CASSLGLSENYGYTF
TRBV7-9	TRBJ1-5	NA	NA	TGTGCCAGCAGGGGGCAGGGGAGCAATCAGCCCCAGCATTTT	CASRGQGSNQPQHF
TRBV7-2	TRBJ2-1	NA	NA	TGTGCCAGCAACGCTCCGGACAGATACAATGAGCAGTTCTTC	CASNAPDRYNEQFF
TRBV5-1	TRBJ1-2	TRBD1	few	TGCGCCAGCAGCGACAGGGAAAAGGGTTATGGCTACACCTTC	CASSDREKGYGYTF
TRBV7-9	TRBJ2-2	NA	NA	TGTGCCAGCAGCTTATATTCCGGGGAGCTGTTTTTT	CASSLYSGELFF
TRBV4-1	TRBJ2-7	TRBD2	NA	TGCGCCAGCAGCCAGGGACTAGCGGGAGCCTACGAGCAGTACTTC	CASSQGLAGAYEQYF
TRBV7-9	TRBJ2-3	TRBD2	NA	TGTGCCAGCAGCTTCTCTAGCGGGATCACAGATACGCAGTATTTT	CASSFSSGITDTQYF
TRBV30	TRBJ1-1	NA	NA	TGTGCCTCATCTCACAGGACGACCTCAGAAGCTTTCTTT	CASSHRTTSEAFF
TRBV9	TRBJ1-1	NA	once	TGTGCCAGCAGCCCCCCTCGAAGGGGCACTGAAGCTTTCTTT	CASSPPRRGTEAFF
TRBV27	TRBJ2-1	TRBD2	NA	TGTGCCAGCAGTTTAAGCCCGGGACTAGCGGGAGAAGGTGAGCAGTTCTTC	CASSLSPGLAGEGEQFF
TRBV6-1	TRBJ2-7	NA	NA	TGTGCCAGCAGGACAGGTTTGATCTACGAGCAGTACTTC	CASRTGLIYEQYF
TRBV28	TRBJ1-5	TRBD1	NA	TGTGCCAGCAGTTGGAGGGACAGAACCCTTAGCAATCAGCCCCAGCATTTT	CASSWRDRTLSNQPQHF
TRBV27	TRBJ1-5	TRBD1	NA	TGTGCCAGCAGCCCCGACAGGGTAGGTCAGCCCCAGCATTTT	CASSPDRVGQPQHF
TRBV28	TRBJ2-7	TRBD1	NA	TGTGCCAGCAGTTCACTTCAACTCGACAGGGCGACCCCCTACGAGCAGTACTTC	CASSSLQLDRATPYEQYF
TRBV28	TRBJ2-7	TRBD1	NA	TGTGCCAGCAGTTTTATACAGGGGATGGGGAACGAGCAGTACTTC	CASSFIQGMGNEQYF
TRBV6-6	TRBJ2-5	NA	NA	TGTGCCAGCATGGGGGAGACCCAGTACTTC	CASMGETQYF
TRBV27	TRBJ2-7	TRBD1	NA	TGTGCCAGCAGTTTTGGGGACAGGGTCTCCTACGAGCAGTACTTC	CASSFGDRVSYEQYF
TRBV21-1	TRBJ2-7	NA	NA	TGTGCCAGCAGCTACTCGGGGGACAGGGTAGGCTACGAGCAGTACTTC	CASSYSGDRVGYEQYF
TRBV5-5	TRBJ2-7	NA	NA	TGTGCCAGCAGCTTGGATATCTCCTACCTCGAGCAGTACTTC	CASSLDISYLEQYF
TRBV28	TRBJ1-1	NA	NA	TGTGCCAGCAGCCGGGGCAGCCCTGAAGCTTTCTTT	CASSRGSPEAFF
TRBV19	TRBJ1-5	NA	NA	TGTGCCAGTAGTACGAGGACGGGCTTCTGGCCCCAGCATTTT	CASSTRTGFWPQHF
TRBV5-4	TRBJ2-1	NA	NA	TGTGCCAGCAGCTTATCGGGTCGAACCGAGCAGTTCTTC	CASSLSGRTEQFF
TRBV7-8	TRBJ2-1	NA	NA	TGTGCCAGCAGCTTTTCCGTTCTTGGTCCCTACAATGAGCAGTTCTTC	CASSFSVLGPYNEQFF
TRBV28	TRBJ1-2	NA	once	TGTGCCAGCAATCGAGCCGGACGGTCCCATGGCTACACCTTC	CASNRAGRSHGYTF
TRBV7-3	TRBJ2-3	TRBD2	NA	TGTGCCAGCAGCATGACTAGCGCGACCACAGATACGCAGTATTTT	CASSMTSATTDTQYF
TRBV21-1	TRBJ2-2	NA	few	TGTGCCAGCAGCAAAGTGCCGGGGACGAACACCGGGGAGCTGTTTTTT	CASSKVPGTNTGELFF
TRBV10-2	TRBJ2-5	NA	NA	TGCGCCAGCAGTGAGGAGCGCCGAGAGACCCAGTACTTC	CASSEERRETQYF
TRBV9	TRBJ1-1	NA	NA	TGTGCCAGCAGCGTAGCGGGAGGGGGCACTGAAGCTTTCTTT	CASSVAGGGTEAFF